A selection of T cell receptor beta chains follows, all from one sample in a study of beta chain features in type 1 diabetes. Here immunoSEQ multiplex PCR was the method, and the copy in TCRdb shows in-frame clones only, minus some. The data hold under 250,000 clones, with roughly 14% observed a single time. The sequenced material came from naive CD4+ T cells from blood. These receptor sequences come from a woman between 35 and 50 years old in good health. Both conserved end residues are part of each CDR3. The order of the fields is CDR3 DNA, CDR3 protein, D gene, V gene, clone size, J gene, CDR3 length. A D gene is named only where the DNA matches it firmly. Only some rows state a clone size, as once, few, many or a class for expanded clones.

TGTGCCAGCAGCCCGGGACAGGGAGCAACCTCCTACAATGAGCAGTTCTTC	CASSPGQGATSYNEQFF	TRBD1	TRBV11-2	-	TRBJ2-1	17
TGCGCCAGCAGCTTGGCCAGTCGTCCGGGTCGGGGGTCCTACAATGAGCAGTTCTTC	CASSLASRPGRGSYNEQFF	-	TRBV5-1	once	TRBJ2-1	19
TGTGCCAGTAGAGCGGGGCCCCCGGAGACCCAGTACTTC	CASRAGPPETQYF	TRBD2	TRBV19	-	TRBJ2-5	13
TGTGCCAGCAGTCGTCTAGCGGGGGGTGGCACAGATACGCAGTATTTT	CASSRLAGGGTDTQYF	TRBD2	TRBV6-6	-	TRBJ2-3	16
TGTGCCAGCAGCGTACTAGCGGGGGTAGTCTCCGGGGAGCTGTTTTTT	CASSVLAGVVSGELFF	TRBD2	TRBV7-8	-	TRBJ2-2	16
TGTGCCAGCAGTAGGACAGGGACGGGCCCCTACGAGCAGTACTTC	CASSRTGTGPYEQYF	TRBD1	TRBV6-5	-	TRBJ2-7	15
TGTGCCAGCAGCTTGTGGCGGGGGGGCACAGATACGCAGTATTTT	CASSLWRGGTDTQYF	TRBD2	TRBV5-4	few	TRBJ2-3	15
TGTGCCAGCAGCCAGCTCCGGACTAGACAAGAGACCCAGTACTTC	CASSQLRTRQETQYF	TRBD2	TRBV6-5	few	TRBJ2-5	15
TGTGCCAGCAGCCAACCGGGACTAGCGGGGGGGCCGGCAGATACGCAGTATTTT	CASSQPGLAGGPADTQYF	TRBD2	TRBV4-2	few	TRBJ2-3	18
TGTGCCAGCAGCTTGGTTACGGACAGTAGCACAGATACGCAGTATTTT	CASSLVTDSSTDTQYF	-	TRBV5-4	-	TRBJ2-3	16
TGCAGCGTCCGGGACAGTAATTCACCCCTCCACTTT	CSVRDSNSPLHF	TRBD1	TRBV29-1	many	TRBJ1-6	12
TGTGCCAGCTCACCACGGGCTGGGGCCGACTATGGCTACACCTTC	CASSPRAGADYGYTF	-	TRBV18	-	TRBJ1-2	15
TGCGCCAGCAGTCGAGCGACAGTCCACTACGAGCAGTCCCACTACGAGCAGTACTTC	CASSRATVHYEQSHYEQYF	-	TRBV23-1	few	TRBJ2-7	19
TGCGCCAGCAGGGGACAGCTGAACACTGAAGCTTTCTTT	CASRGQLNTEAFF	TRBD1	TRBV5-1	-	TRBJ1-1	13
TGTGCCAGCAGTTACTCGATGGGGACAGTGAACACTGAAGCTTTCTTT	CASSYSMGTVNTEAFF	TRBD1	TRBV6-5	-	TRBJ1-1	16
TGTGCCAGTAGTTGGGCGGGGGGGCCAGAGACCCAGTACTTC	CASSWAGGPETQYF	TRBD2	TRBV19	few	TRBJ2-5	14
TGTGCCAGCAGTTTACCCGGTAGGGGCGGCTACACCTTC	CASSLPGRGGYTF	-	TRBV28	few	TRBJ1-2	13
TGTGCCATCAGTCGGGGGGGAAGGTTAAACACTGAAGCTTTCTTT	CAISRGGRLNTEAFF	-	TRBV10-3	few	TRBJ1-1	15
TGTGCCAGCTCACCGATGGACAGCCCGAACACTGAAGCTTTCTTT	CASSPMDSPNTEAFF	-	TRBV18	few	TRBJ1-1	15
TGCAGTGCTAGAGATGGGGGGGGCTACACCTTC	CSARDGGGYTF	-	TRBV20-1	-	TRBJ1-2	11
TGTGCCAGCAGCACTCCCAGGGGGAATGGCTACACCTTC	CASSTPRGNGYTF	TRBD1	TRBV9	few	TRBJ1-2	13